Listed here are 8 T cell receptor beta chains from one sample, sequenced in a study of T cell responses to AZD1222 COVID-19 vaccine. Assay used: immunoSEQ multiplex PCR; TCRdb lists only in-frame clones, some missing. Of roughly 120,000 clones listed, roughly 90% were seen once; the top ten hold about 4.1%. This specimen consisted of peripheral blood, obtained on day 0 of AZD1222 vaccination. The receptors were gathered from an adult in good health.

V and J are TRBV23-1 and TRBJ1-6; 9 bases line up with TRBD1. TRBV23-1 is reported as an ORF; its role is uncertain. CDR3 length: 17 amino acids. V gave up 10 bases and J gave up 6 bases; unmatched junction bases: 16. The CDR3 sequence is CAKGTGPLGRTNSPLHF. Here the CDR3 DNA reads TGCGCCAAGGGGACAGGGCCGCTGGGAAGGACTAATTCACCCCTCCACTTT.

CDR3 loop: CASSHPGGQYNEQFF. CDR3 nucleotide sequence: TGTGCCAGTAGTCACCCTGGCGGGCAGTACAATGAGCAGTTCTTC. The chain is built from TRBV19 and TRBJ2-1, with D perhaps matching TRBD2 (5 bases). The V gene lost 5 bases and the J gene lost 4 bases, with 15 bases spanning the gap. Germline V lookup: CDR1 LNHDA, CDR2 SQIVND (reference sequence). The CDR3 runs 15 residues.

This chain uses TRBV11-2 with TRBJ1-2; TRBD1 matches 7 bases. CDR1 and CDR2 from the germline V gene are SGHAT and FQNNGV. Trimming removed 1 base from V and 5 bases from J; junction bases left unmatched: 7. The CDR3 length is 15 residues. The CDR3 here is CASSLAAGGGYGYTF. The DNA of the CDR3 is TGTGCCAGCAGCTTAGCGGCAGGGGGAGGGTATGGCTACACCTTC.

This sequence joins TRBV7-8 and TRBJ1-2, with 7 bases matching TRBD1. Germline CDR1 and CDR2: SGHVS and FQNEAQ. The junction had 18 bases not matched to a gene; V was cut back by 5 bases and J by 0 bases. CDR3 length: 19 amino acids. DNA of the CDR3: TGTGCCAGCAGCCCCCTCCGTATACCCGGGACAGTATCTAACTATGGCTACACCTTC. Amino acid sequence: CASSPLRIPGTVSNYGYTF.

This clone came up once. The gene calls are TRBV6-5 and TRBJ2-6; D is uncertain. This CDR3 has 12 amino acids. With 7 bases removed from V and 2 bases from J, the gap between germline ends came to 3 bases. Germline-derived CDR1 and CDR2 are MNHEY and SVGAGI. DNA for the CDR3: TGTGCCAGCACCCCTGGGGCCAACGTCCTGACTTTC. It is translated as CASTPGANVLTF.

This clone was seen just once. The chain uses TRBV6-5 and TRBJ1-6; maybe TRBD1 (5 bases). Germline assignment: CDR1 MNHEY and CDR2 SVGAGI. The CDR3 spans 15 residues. The V end lost 11 bases, the J end lost 0 bases, and 14 bases lay between the germline ends. This chain's CDR3 is CALREITSYNSPLHF. CDR3 bases: TGTGCCCTCAGGGAGATTACCTCCTATAATTCACCCCTCCACTTT.

The J gene is TRBJ1-2, the V gene TRBV6-6, with 7 bases fitting TRBD1. Germline V gene lookup returns CDR1 MNHNY and CDR2 SVGAGI (reference sequence). The CDR3 has 14 amino acids. Trimming took 4 bases from V and 4 from J; bases not matched to a gene: 6. CDR3 bases: TGTGCCAGCAGTTCGACAGGGCAGGCCTATGGCTACACCTTC. Encoded protein: CASSSTGQAYGYTF.

CDR3 nucleotides: TGCGCCAGCAGCTTGACAGGGGAAACGCGAACAGATACGCAGTATTTT. Protein: CASSLTGETRTDTQYF. The J gene is TRBJ2-3, the V gene TRBV5-1; 7 bases fit TRBD1. V was pared by 1 base and J by 3 bases, with 8 bases of the junction left unmatched. The CDR3 spans 16 residues. Per germline, CDR1 SGHRS and CDR2 YFSETQ.